This is a list of T cell receptor beta chains from one sample in a study of response to subunit inactivated influenza vaccine. TCRdb re-called the RT-PCR reads with MiXCR, one entry per CDR3 protein. The sample records 450,000 to 500,000 distinct CDR3 sequences, approximately 11% being singletons. Here the sequenced sample was PBMCs from blood, taken 35 to 45 days after vaccination. Receptors were obtained from a man aged 45 to 65 who received an inactivated influenza vaccine. Both conserved end residues are part of each CDR3. A D gene is named only where the DNA matches it firmly. Rows may omit the clone size; those that give it use once, few, many or a size class.

D	size	V	J	CDR3	DNA
TRBD2	few	TRBV5-5	TRBJ2-2	CASSRYSGRAGELFF	TGTGCCAGCAGCAGATATAGCGGGAGGGCCGGGGAGCTGTTTTTT
-	few	TRBV15	TRBJ1-3	CATSRDLKGSGNTIYF	TGTGCCACCAGCAGAGATCTCAAGGGATCTGGAAACACCATATATTTT
-	many	TRBV30	TRBJ1-2	CAWTLGGGYTF	TGTGCCTGGACCTTGGGGGGTGGCTACACCTTC
-	many	TRBV20-1	TRBJ2-1	CSARRADSYNEQFF	TGCAGTGCTAGACGAGCGGACTCCTACAATGAGCAGTTCTTC
-	few	TRBV20-1	TRBJ2-7	CSARDPRGHEQYF	TGCAGTGCTAGAGATCCCAGGGGCCACGAGCAGTACTTC
-	few	TRBV4-3	TRBJ2-1	CASSQDLDQRGEQFF	TGCGCCAGCAGCCAAGATTTAGATCAGAGGGGTGAGCAGTTCTTC
-	few	TRBV20-1	TRBJ1-5	CSARRSGTGQPQHF	TGCAGTGCTAGACGATCCGGGACGGGACAGCCCCAGCATTTT
-	-	TRBV3-1	TRBJ2-3	CASSQDQGYQQPDTQYF	TGTGCCAGCAGCCAAGATCAGGGATACCAACAGCCAGATACGCAGTATTTT
-	-	TRBV6-2/TRBV6-3	TRBJ2-2	CASHLSYRTGELFF	TGTGCCAGCCACCTTAGCTACAGGACCGGGGAGCTGTTTTTT
TRBD1	-	TRBV11-2	TRBJ1-2	CASSSPIQGGIDGYTF	TGTGCCAGCAGCTCCCCGATACAGGGGGGAATCGATGGCTACACCTTC
-	many	TRBV25-1	TRBJ2-7	CASSPNRGTEQYF	TGTGCCAGCAGTCCGAATCGGGGGACCGAGCAGTACTTC
TRBD1	-	TRBV6-1	TRBJ2-2	CASSSPGQGTTGELFF	TGTGCCAGCAGCTCTCCGGGACAGGGGACCACCGGGGAGCTGTTTTTT
-	few	TRBV15	TRBJ2-7	CATSSPGTEKYF	TGTGCCACCAGCAGCCCAGGCACAGAGAAGTACTTC
-	few	TRBV28	TRBJ1-1	CASSPGDGFMNTEAFF	TGTGCCAGCAGTCCTGGGGACGGCTTTATGAACACTGAAGCTTTCTTT
-	few	TRBV5-1	TRBJ2-3	CASSPRSGTSTDTQYF	TGCGCCAGCAGTCCCCGGTCCGGCACTAGCACAGATACGCAGTATTTT
-	-	TRBV2	TRBJ1-1	CASSYAVQGGSTEAFF	TGTGCCAGCAGTTATGCCGTTCAAGGGGGGAGCACTGAAGCTTTCTTT
TRBD2	-	TRBV15	TRBJ2-7	CATSRESGTSGMSSYEQYF	TGTGCCACCAGCAGAGAATCCGGGACTAGCGGGATGAGCTCCTACGAGCAGTACTTC
TRBD1	-	TRBV6-1	TRBJ1-2	CASREDRVVFANYGYTF	TGTGCCAGCAGGGAGGACAGGGTAGTGTTCGCTAACTATGGCTACACCTTC
TRBD2	-	TRBV7-9	TRBJ2-1	CASRVSGMGYNEQFF	TGTGCCAGCCGCGTTAGCGGGATGGGATACAATGAGCAGTTCTTC
TRBD2	-	TRBV4-3	TRBJ2-1	CASSQGGLAGDWEQFF	TGCGCCAGCAGCCAAGGGGGACTAGCGGGAGATTGGGAGCAGTTCTTC
-	few	TRBV21-1	TRBJ2-7	CASSRGQGNSYEQYF	TGTGCCAGCAGTAGGGGACAGGGTAACTCCTACGAGCAGTACTTC
-	-	TRBV27	TRBJ2-7	CASSYNSLGVPPPYEQYF	TGTGCCAGCAGTTACAACTCCCTAGGGGTCCCTCCGCCTTACGAGCAGTACTTC
TRBD1	few	TRBV9	TRBJ1-2	CASSSGTGVPLNYGYTF	TGTGCCAGCAGCTCCGGGACAGGGGTTCCTCTTAACTATGGCTACACCTTC
-	many	TRBV29-1	TRBJ2-7	CSVVGNSYEQYF	TGCAGCGTTGTAGGAAACTCCTACGAGCAGTACTTC
-	few	TRBV7-2	TRBJ1-4	CASTRPGNEKLFF	TGTGCCAGCACCCGTCCGGGTAATGAAAAACTGTTTTTT
-	few	TRBV7-9	TRBJ1-4	CASSLIGKTEKLFF	TGTGCCAGCAGCTTGATAGGGAAGACTGAAAAACTGTTTTTT
TRBD1	-	TRBV12-3/TRBV12-4	TRBJ1-1	CASRKDRIVGEAFF	TGTGCCAGCAGAAAGGACAGGATTGTTGGTGAAGCTTTCTTT
-	few	TRBV4-2	TRBJ2-5	CASSQDLDGAQETQYF	TGTGCCAGCAGCCAAGATCTGGACGGGGCCCAGGAGACCCAGTACTTC
TRBD2	-	TRBV4-2	TRBJ2-2	CASSHGRVDTGELFF	TGTGCCAGCAGCCACGGGAGGGTGGACACCGGGGAGCTGTTTTTT
-	-	TRBV5-1	TRBJ2-1	CASSSSSEGEQFF	TGCGCCAGCAGCTCATCTAGCGAGGGTGAGCAGTTCTTC
TRBD2	many	TRBV5-1	TRBJ2-1	CASSRAGGVDEQFF	TGCGCCAGCAGCAGAGCGGGAGGGGTTGATGAGCAGTTCTTC
-	-	TRBV7-2	TRBJ2-5	CASSTPFSGAYQETQYF	TGTGCCAGCAGCACCCCTTTCTCGGGGGCGTACCAAGAGACCCAGTACTTC
-	few	TRBV10-2	TRBJ1-1	CASRGGNTEAFF	TGCGCCAGCAGAGGGGGGAACACTGAAGCTTTCTTT
-	-	TRBV11-2	TRBJ2-3	CASSLEAHSDTQYF	TGTGCCAGCAGCTTAGAGGCACATTCAGATACGCAGTATTTT
-	-	TRBV4-3	TRBJ1-2	CASSQEWTANYGYTF	TGCGCCAGCAGCCAAGAGTGGACAGCCAACTATGGCTACACCTTC
-	-	TRBV24-1	TRBJ2-1	CATSDTDIYEQFF	TGTGCCACCAGTGATACTGACATATATGAGCAGTTCTTC
-	many	TRBV7-2	TRBJ2-3	CASSFLQNTDTQYF	TGTGCCAGCAGCTTTTTACAGAACACAGATACGCAGTATTTT
-	-	TRBV4-3	TRBJ1-5	CASSQDSAGQPQHF	TGCGCCAGCAGCCAAGACAGTGCCGGACAGCCCCAGCATTTT
-	few	TRBV6-1	TRBJ1-3	CASRDSGNTIYF	TGTGCCAGCAGGGACAGTGGAAACACCATATATTTT
TRBD1	-	TRBV12-3/TRBV12-4	TRBJ1-2	CASSRTGGNGYTF	TGTGCCAGCAGCCGGACAGGGGGCAACGGCTACACCTTC
TRBD2	few	TRBV20-1	TRBJ2-1	CSAISGNDLNEQFF	TGCAGTGCTATTAGCGGGAACGACCTCAATGAGCAGTTCTTC
-	many	TRBV29-1	TRBJ2-7	CSVGSDRPSYEQYF	TGCAGCGTTGGGTCGGACCGGCCCTCCTACGAGCAGTACTTC
TRBD1	-	TRBV27	TRBJ1-4	CASSPGDRVEKLFF	TGTGCCAGCAGCCCTGGGGACAGGGTTGAAAAACTGTTTTTT